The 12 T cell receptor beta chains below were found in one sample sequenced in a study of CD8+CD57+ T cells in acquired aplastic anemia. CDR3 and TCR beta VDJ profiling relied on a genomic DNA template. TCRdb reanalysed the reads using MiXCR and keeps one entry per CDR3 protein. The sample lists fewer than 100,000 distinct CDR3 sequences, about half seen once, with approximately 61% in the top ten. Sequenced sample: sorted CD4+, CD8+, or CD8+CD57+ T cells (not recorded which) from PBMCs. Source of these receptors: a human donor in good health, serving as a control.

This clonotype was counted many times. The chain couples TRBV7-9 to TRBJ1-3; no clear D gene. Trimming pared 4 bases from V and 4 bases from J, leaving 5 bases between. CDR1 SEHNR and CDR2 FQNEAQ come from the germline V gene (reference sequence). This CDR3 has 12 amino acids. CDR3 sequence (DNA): TGTGCCAGCAGCTCATTAGGAAACACCATATATTTT. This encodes CASSSLGNTIYF.

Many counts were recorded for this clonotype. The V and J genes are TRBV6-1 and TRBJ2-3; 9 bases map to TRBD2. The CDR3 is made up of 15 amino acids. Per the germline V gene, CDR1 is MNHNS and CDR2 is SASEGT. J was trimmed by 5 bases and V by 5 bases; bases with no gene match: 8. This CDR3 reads CASSLVAGEQDTQYF. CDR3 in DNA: TGTGCCAGCAGTCTGGTAGCGGGGGAACAAGATACGCAGTATTTT.

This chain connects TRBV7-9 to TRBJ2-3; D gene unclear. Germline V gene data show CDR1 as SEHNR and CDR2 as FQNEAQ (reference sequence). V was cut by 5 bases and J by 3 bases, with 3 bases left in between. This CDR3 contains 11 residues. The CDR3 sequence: CASSPTDTQYF. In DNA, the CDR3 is TGTGCCAGCAGCCCGACAGATACGCAGTATTTT.

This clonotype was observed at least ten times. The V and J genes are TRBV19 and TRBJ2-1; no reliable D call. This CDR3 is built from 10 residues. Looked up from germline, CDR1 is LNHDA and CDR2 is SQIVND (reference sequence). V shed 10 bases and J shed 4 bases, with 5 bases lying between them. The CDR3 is CATSYNEQFF. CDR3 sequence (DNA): TGTGCCACCTCTTACAATGAGCAGTTCTTC.

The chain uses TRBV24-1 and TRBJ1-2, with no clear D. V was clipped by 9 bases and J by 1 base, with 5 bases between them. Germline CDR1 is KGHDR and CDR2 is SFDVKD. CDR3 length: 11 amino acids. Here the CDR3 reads CATGDNYGYTF. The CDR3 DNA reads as TGTGCCACCGGAGATAACTATGGCTACACCTTC.

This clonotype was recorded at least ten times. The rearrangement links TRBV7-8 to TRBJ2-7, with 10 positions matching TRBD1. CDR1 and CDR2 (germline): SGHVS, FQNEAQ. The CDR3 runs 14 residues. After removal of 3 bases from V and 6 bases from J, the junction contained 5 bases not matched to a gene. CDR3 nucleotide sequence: TGTGCCAGCAGCTTCGGGACAGGGGTTTCCGAGCAGTACTTC. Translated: CASSFGTGVSEQYF.

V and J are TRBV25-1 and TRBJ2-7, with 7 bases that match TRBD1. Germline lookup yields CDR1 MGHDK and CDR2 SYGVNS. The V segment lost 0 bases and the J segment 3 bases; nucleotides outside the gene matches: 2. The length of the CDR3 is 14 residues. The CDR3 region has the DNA TGTGCCAGCAGTGAATATAACAGGGGCTACGAGCAGTACTTC. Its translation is CASSEYNRGYEQYF.

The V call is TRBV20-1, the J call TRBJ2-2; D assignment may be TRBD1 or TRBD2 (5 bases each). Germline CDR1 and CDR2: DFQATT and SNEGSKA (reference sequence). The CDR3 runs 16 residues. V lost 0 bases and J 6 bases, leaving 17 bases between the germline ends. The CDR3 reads CSARDLWGINAGELFF. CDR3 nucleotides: TGCAGTGCTAGAGATCTTTGGGGGATCAACGCCGGGGAGCTGTTTTTT.

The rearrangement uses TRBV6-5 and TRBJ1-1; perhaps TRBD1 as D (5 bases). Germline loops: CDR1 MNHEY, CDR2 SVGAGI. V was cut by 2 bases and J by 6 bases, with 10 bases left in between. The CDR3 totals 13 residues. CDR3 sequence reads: CASSYRGDPEAFF. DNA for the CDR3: TGTGCCAGCAGTTACAGGGGTGACCCTGAAGCTTTCTTT.

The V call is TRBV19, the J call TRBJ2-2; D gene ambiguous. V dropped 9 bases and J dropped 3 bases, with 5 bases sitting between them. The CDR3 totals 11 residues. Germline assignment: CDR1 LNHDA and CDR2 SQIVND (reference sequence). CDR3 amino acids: CASKYTGELFF. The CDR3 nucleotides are TGTGCCAGCAAGTACACCGGGGAGCTGTTTTTT.

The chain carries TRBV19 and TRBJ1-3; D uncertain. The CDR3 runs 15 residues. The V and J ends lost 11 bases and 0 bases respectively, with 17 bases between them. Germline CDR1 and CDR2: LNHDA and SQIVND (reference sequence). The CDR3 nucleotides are TGTGCCTCGCAGAAGGCCGCCAACTCTGGAAACACCATATATTTT. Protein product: CASQKAANSGNTIYF.

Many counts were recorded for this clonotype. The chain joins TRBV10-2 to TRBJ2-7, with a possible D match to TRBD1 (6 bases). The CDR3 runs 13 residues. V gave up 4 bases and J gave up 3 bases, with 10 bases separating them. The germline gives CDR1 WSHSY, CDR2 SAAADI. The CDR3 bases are TGCGCCAGCAGTGGGGACACGGACTACGAGCAGTACTTC. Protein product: CASSGDTDYEQYF.